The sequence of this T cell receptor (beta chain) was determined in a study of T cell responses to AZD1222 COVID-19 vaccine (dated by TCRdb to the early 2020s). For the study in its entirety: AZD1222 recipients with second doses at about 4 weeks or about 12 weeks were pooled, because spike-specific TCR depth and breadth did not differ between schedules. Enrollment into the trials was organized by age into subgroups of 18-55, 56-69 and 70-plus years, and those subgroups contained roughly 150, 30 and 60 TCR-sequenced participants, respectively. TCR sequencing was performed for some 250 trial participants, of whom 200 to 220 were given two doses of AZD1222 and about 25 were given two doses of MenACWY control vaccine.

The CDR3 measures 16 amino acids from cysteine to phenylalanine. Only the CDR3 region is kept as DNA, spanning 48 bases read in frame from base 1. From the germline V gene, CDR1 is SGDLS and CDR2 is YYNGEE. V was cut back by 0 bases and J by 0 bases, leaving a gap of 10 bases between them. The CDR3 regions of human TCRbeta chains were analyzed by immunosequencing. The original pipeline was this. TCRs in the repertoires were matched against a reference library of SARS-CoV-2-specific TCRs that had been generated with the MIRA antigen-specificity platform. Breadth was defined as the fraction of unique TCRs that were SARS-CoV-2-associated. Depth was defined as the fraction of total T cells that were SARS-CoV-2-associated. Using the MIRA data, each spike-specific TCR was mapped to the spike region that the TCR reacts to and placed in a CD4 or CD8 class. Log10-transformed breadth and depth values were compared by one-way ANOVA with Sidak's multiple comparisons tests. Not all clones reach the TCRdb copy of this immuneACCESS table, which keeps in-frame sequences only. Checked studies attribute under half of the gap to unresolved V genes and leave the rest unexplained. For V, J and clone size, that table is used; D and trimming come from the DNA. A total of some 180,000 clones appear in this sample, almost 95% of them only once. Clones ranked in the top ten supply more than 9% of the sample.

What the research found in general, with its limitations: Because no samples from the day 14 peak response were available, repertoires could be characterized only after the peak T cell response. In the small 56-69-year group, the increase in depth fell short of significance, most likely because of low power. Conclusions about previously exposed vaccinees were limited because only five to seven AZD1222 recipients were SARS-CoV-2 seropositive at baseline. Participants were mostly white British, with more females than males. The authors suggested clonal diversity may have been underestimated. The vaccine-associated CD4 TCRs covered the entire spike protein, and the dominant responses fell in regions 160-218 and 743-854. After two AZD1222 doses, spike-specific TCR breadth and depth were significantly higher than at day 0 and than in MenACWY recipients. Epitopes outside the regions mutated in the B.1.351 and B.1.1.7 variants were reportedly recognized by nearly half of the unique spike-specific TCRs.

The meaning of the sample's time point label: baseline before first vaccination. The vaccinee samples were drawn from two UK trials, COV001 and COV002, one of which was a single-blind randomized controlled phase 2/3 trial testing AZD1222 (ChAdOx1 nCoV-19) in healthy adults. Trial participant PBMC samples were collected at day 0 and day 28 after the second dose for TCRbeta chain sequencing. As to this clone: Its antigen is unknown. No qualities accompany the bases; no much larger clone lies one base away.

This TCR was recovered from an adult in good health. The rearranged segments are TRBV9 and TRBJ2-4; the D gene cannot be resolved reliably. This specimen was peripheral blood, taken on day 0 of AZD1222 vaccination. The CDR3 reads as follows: CASSVGAILAKNIQYF. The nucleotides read TGTGCCAGCAGCGTAGGGGCAATTCTAGCCAAAAACATTCAGTACTTC.